Below, 16 T cell receptor beta chains from the same sample are listed, as sequenced in a study of cytomegalovirus exposure and HLA in healthy donors. PCR was performed using 60 Vbeta and 13 Jbeta primers. Assay used: immunoSEQ multiplex PCR; TCRdb lists only in-frame clones, some missing. The sample lists approximately 240,000 clones, 75% to 90% occurring once. The source material was PBMCs. These receptors were obtained from a woman in her late teens or twenties in good health and CMV-seronegative.

The chain uses TRBV4-1 and TRBJ2-7, with D perhaps matching TRBD1 (6 bases). This CDR3 region has 17 residues. Trimming cost V 1 base and J 3 bases, with 19 bases left between them. CDR1 is MGHRA and CDR2 is YSYEKL in the germline V gene. The CDR3, as DNA: TGCGCCAGCAGCCAAGGATCACTAGGGGGAGCGATCTACGAGCAGTACTTC. The encoded protein is CASSQGSLGGAIYEQYF.

J is TRBJ1-3 and V is TRBV2; TRBD1 is a possible D gene (5 bases). The CDR3 loop spans 15 amino acids. Germline CDR1 SNHLY, CDR2 FYNNEI. The V gene lost 3 bases and the J gene lost 0 bases, with 9 bases spanning the gap. The CDR3 nucleotides read TGTGCCAGCAGTGACCGGGGGTCCTCTGGAAACACCATATATTTT. Protein: CASSDRGSSGNTIYF.

This chain uses TRBV6-1 with TRBJ2-5; D may be TRBD2 (5 bases). Germline V gives CDR1 MNHNS, CDR2 SASEGT. V lost 4 bases to trimming and J lost 0 bases, with 15 bases between them. The CDR3 contains 16 residues. The DNA of the CDR3 is TGTGCCAGCAGTGCTGGGAGAGGACTCTACCAAGAGACCCAGTACTTC. Translating it yields CASSAGRGLYQETQYF.

The gene calls are TRBV9 and TRBJ1-5; 8 bases match TRBD1. CDR1 and CDR2 from the germline V gene are SGDLS and YYNGEE. Trimming took 8 bases from V and 2 from J; bases not matched to a gene: 24. The CDR3 has 20 amino acids. CDR3 nucleotides: TGTGCCAGTGGGAGACAGGGGTCCCCCAGAAGGCCCTTTTGCAATCAGCCCCAGCATTTT. Translating gives CASGRQGSPRRPFCNQPQHF.

The chain recombines TRBV4-1 with TRBJ2-1; the D gene is possibly TRBD2 (7 bases). Per the germline V gene, CDR1 is MGHRA and CDR2 is YSYEKL. This CDR3 has 16 residues. V was pared by 3 bases and J by 6 bases, with 18 bases between. The CDR3 loop reads CASSHLWGGLGNEQFF. In DNA, the CDR3 is TGCGCCAGCAGCCACCTATGGGGGGGCCTGGGCAATGAGCAGTTCTTC.

The rearrangement uses TRBV7-9 and TRBJ1-2; D call uncertain. The CDR3 sequence is 13 residues long. From germline, CDR1 is SEHNR and CDR2 FQNEAQ (reference sequence). V was cut by 5 bases and J by 4 bases, with 11 bases left in between. CDR3 sequence reads: CASSPPVSYGYTF. The CDR3, as DNA: TGTGCCAGCAGCCCGCCGGTGTCCTATGGCTACACCTTC.

The J gene is TRBJ1-3, the V gene TRBV21-1; the table's D call TRBD1 went unverified against the DNA. TRBV21-1 is described as a pseudogene. The CDR3 contains 15 residues. The CDR3 loop reads CASSKQGATGNTIYF. CDR3 sequence (DNA): TGTGCCAGCAGCAAACAGGGGGCGACTGGAAACACCATATATTTT.

The V and J genes are TRBV5-4 and TRBJ2-7, with D perhaps TRBD2 (5 bases). Trimming removed 4 bases at V and 3 bases at J, with 17 bases between. CDR1 and CDR2 from the germline V gene are SGHNT and YYREEE (reference sequence). CDR3 length equals 15 residues. This CDR3 is CASSPDSTMNYEQYF. CDR3 DNA: TGTGCCAGCAGCCCGGACTCCACTATGAACTACGAGCAGTACTTC.

This clone was recorded once. The chain employs TRBV6-1 and TRBJ2-3, with TRBD2 matching over 11 bases. In germline, CDR1 is MNHNS, CDR2 SASEGT. Trimming took 2 bases from V and 4 from J; bases not matched to a gene: 2. This CDR3 region has 15 residues. CDR3 amino acids: CASSEIAGGPDTQYF. The CDR3 DNA is TGTGCCAGCAGTGAAATAGCGGGGGGGCCAGATACGCAGTATTTT.

As to this clone: The junction shows a germline mismatch at one end, possibly a read error. The rearrangement uses TRBV27 and TRBJ2-7, with D possibly being TRBD2 (6 bases). The CDR3 length is 13 residues. Germline V gene sequence: CDR1 MNHEY, CDR2 SMNVEV (reference sequence). The CDR3 nucleotides are TGTGCCAGACTTACGCCAGCTTTGACAGCGGGCCCATTC. Translated, it gives CARLTPALTAGPF.

This clone was observed a single time. The chain combines TRBV7-2 with TRBJ1-2; 7 bases match TRBD1. CDR3 size: 17 residues. V lost 4 bases and J lost 0; bases outside the gene matches: 11. In germline, CDR1 is SGHTA, CDR2 FQGNSA. CDR3 loop: CASSSTMTGTTNYGYTF. The CDR3 DNA reads TGTGCCAGCAGCTCGACTATGACAGGGACCACTAACTATGGCTACACCTTC.

This clone was seen a handful of times. The rearrangement joins TRBV7-8 to TRBJ2-1; possible D gene TRBD1, 5 bases. CDR1 and CDR2 (germline): SGHVS, FQNEAQ. Trimming took 5 bases from V and 0 from J, leaving 14 bases between them. The CDR3 extends over 16 amino acids. The CDR3 DNA sequence: TGTGCCAGCAGCCCCCAGCAGGGTAGCTCCTACAATGAGCAGTTCTTC. It encodes CASSPQQGSSYNEQFF.

V is TRBV4-2 and J is TRBJ2-1; D is perhaps TRBD2 (5 bases). Germline CDR1 reads LGHNA; CDR2 reads YNFKEQ. Trimming removed 0 bases at V and 9 bases at J, with 9 bases between. CDR3 length: 13 amino acids. CDR3 DNA: TGTGCCAGCAGCCAAGAGCGGGCAACTGAGCAGTTCTTC. This gives the protein CASSQERATEQFF.

The rearrangement links TRBV15 to TRBJ2-3, with TRBD2 matching 9 bases. CDR1 is LNHNV, CDR2 YYDKDF, per germline (reference sequence). V shed 8 bases and J 4 bases; nucleotides not matched to a gene: 7. The CDR3 loop spans 14 amino acids. CDR3 loop: CATSRGGRSDTQYF. The CDR3 DNA follows: TGTGCCACCTCGCGGGGGGGCAGGTCAGATACGCAGTATTTT.

V gene TRBV29-1 combines with J gene TRBJ1-1; D unclear. From germline, CDR1 is SQVTM and CDR2 ANQGSEA. This CDR3 has 14 residues. V was cut by 3 bases and J by 4 bases, with 15 bases left in between. The CDR3 sequence is CSVDAAPRGTEAFF. CDR3 nucleotide sequence: TGCAGCGTTGATGCGGCCCCGCGGGGCACTGAAGCTTTCTTT.

The V gene is TRBV18, the J gene TRBJ1-2, with a tentative D call TRBD1 (6 bases). The CDR3 runs 15 residues. V was trimmed by 6 bases and J by 4 bases, leaving 18 bases between them. Germline V lookup: CDR1 KGHSH, CDR2 LQKENI. The CDR3 nucleotides read TGTGCCAGCTCTGAGGACGCAGGGGTTTTCTATGGCTACACCTTC. It translates to CASSEDAGVFYGYTF.